This T cell receptor beta chain was identified during a study of blood T cell repertoires in COVID-19. Across the study: Sources were T cells, B-cell-depleted T cells, or PBMCs; the material itself was cDNA or gDNA.

Trimming took 7 bases from V and 6 from J; bases not matched to a gene: 8. This CDR3 spans 13 amino acids. The germline gives CDR1 MDHEN, CDR2 SYDVKM. TCRdb's copy holds only in-frame clones and misses some; the assay was immunoSEQ multiplex PCR. The data contain around 130,000 clones, around 80% of them singletons. Material: PBMCs or T cells enriched from blood (not recorded which). The sequence derives from a woman younger than 30 who had been exposed to COVID-19. J is TRBJ1-2 and V is TRBV28; 7 bases fit TRBD1. The CDR3 coding sequence is TGTGCCAGCAAGCAGGGGGGATTCAATGGCTACACCTTC. Protein product: CASKQGGFNGYTF.